This TCR beta chain was captured by sequencing in a study of cytomegalovirus exposure and HLA in healthy donors. Study observations and caveats: TRBV6-2, TRBV6-3 and some other V segments were excluded as indistinguishable. A missense variant in DCLRE1C was later tied to TCR beta V- and J-gene trimming. In an earlier analysis, in some 540 donors, most V segments appeared productive either ~87% or ~30% of the time.

With regard to this clone: Its target is not known.

Trimming took 2 bases from V and 8 from J; bases not matched to a gene: 8. Looked up from germline, CDR1 is SGHTA and CDR2 is FQGNSA. This CDR3 region has 15 residues. The PCR ran on 60 Vbeta and 13 Jbeta primers. Sequencing was performed with immunoSEQ multiplex PCR; in TCRdb, only in-frame clones are kept and a portion is missing. The sample consists of about 160,000 clones, approximately 60% of them appearing once. The specimen was PBMCs. This receptor was taken from a woman in her fifties or sixties in good health and CMV-seropositive. The J gene is TRBJ2-3, the V gene TRBV7-2, with TRBD2 identical over 9 bases. CDR3 coding DNA: TGTGCCAGCAGCTTAAGGCGGGAGGGCCGTGGTACGCAGTATTTT. It yields the protein CASSLRREGRGTQYF.